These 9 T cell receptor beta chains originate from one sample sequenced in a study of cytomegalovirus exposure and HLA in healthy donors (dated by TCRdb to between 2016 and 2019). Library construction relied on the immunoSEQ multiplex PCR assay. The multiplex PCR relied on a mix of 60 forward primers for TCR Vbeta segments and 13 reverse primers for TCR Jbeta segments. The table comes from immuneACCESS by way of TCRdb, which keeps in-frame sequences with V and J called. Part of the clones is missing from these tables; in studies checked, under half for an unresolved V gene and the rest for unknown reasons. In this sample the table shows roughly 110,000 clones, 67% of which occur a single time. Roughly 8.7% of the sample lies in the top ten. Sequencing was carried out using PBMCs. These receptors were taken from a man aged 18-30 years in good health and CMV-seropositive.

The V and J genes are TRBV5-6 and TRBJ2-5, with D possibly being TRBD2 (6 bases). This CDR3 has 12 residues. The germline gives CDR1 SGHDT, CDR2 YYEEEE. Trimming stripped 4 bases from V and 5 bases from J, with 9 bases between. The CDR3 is CASSRLGETQYF. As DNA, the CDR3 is TGTGCCAGCAGCCGACTAGGGGAGACCCAGTACTTC.

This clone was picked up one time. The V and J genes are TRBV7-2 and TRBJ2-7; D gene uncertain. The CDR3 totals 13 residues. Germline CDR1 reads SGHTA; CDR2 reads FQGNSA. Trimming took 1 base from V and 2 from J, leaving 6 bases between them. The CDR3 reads CASSLDKAYEQYF. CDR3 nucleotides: TGTGCCAGCAGCTTAGACAAAGCCTACGAGCAGTACTTC.

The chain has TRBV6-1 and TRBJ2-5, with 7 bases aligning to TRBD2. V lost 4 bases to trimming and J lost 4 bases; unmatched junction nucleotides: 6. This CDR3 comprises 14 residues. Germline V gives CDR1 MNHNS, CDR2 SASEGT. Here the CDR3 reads CASSVSAGLETQYF. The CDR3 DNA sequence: TGTGCCAGCAGTGTTTCAGCGGGGCTAGAGACCCAGTACTTC.

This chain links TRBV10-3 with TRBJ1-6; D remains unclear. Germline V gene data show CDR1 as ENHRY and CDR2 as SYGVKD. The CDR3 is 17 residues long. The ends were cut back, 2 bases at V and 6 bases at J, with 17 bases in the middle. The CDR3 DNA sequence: TGTGCCATCAGTGAGGGGTACCGAGGGTCGGGTAATTCACCCCTCCACTTT. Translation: CAISEGYRGSGNSPLHF.

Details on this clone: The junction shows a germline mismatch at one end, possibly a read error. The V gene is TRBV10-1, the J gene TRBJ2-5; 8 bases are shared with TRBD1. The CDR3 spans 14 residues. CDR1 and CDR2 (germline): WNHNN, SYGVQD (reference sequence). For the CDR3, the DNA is TGCGCCAGCAGTGACCCAGTCGTTGGACAGGGAAAACACTTC. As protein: CASSDPVVGQGKHF.

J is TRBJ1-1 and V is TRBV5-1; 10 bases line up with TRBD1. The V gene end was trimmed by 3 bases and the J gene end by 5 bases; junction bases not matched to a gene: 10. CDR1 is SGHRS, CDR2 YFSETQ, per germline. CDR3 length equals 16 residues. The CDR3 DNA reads TGCGCCAGCAGCTCGCAGACAGGGGGCGCGTCGACTGAAGCTTTCTTT. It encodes CASSSQTGGASTEAFF.

The CDR3, as DNA: TGCAGTGGGGGGGACAGGGAGCAGTACTTC. Translated: CSGGDREQYF. This chain uses TRBV20-1 with TRBJ2-7; 8 nucleotides line up with TRBD1. The CDR3 consists of 10 residues. J gave up 7 bases and V 7 bases, and 3 bases lay outside the gene matches. CDR1 and CDR2 from the germline V gene are DFQATT and SNEGSKA (reference sequence).

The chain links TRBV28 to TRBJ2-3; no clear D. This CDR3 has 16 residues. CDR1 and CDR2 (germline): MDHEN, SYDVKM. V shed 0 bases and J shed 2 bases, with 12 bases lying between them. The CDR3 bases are TGTGCCAGCAGTTTATGGGTCTACCAATCCACAGATACGCAGTATTTT. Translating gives CASSLWVYQSTDTQYF.

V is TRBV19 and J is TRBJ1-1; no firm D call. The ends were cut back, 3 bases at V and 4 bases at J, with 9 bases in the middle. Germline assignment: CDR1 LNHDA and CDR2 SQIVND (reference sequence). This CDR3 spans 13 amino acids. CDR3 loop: CASSIGGGTEAFF. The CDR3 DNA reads TGTGCCAGTAGTATTGGTGGAGGCACTGAAGCTTTCTTT.